This is a list of T cell receptor beta chains from one sample in a study of T cell repertoires in cytomegalovirus infection. TCRdb processed the reads anew with MiXCR; each CDR3 protein has one entry. The sample has approximately 110,000 distinct CDR3 sequences, about 40% seen once. No antigen is known for these receptors. Here the sequenced sample was CD8+ T cells from cultured PBMCs, taken from culture after CMV antigen stimulation. The receptors here all came from a human donor in good health (CMV status not recorded). Some clones in this sample may be carry-over from other donors' samples. The conserved cysteine and the conserved F or W are not part of the CDR3 here. The order of the fields is V gene, clone size, J gene, D gene, CDR3 protein. A D gene is named only where the DNA matches it firmly. A row's size may be missing; if present it is once, few, many or a size class.

v_gene: TRBV4-1
abundance: many
j_gene: TRBJ2-7
d_gene: -
CDR3aa: ASSSPPYEQY

v_gene: TRBV6-5
abundance: -
j_gene: TRBJ1-3
d_gene: -
CDR3aa: ASSWRGTGNTIY

v_gene: TRBV7-6
abundance: few
j_gene: TRBJ2-7
d_gene: TRBD1
CDR3aa: ASSPRGRNTYEQY

v_gene: TRBV10-1
abundance: -
j_gene: TRBJ2-6
d_gene: -
CDR3aa: ATQFRDTHSRANVLT

v_gene: TRBV2
abundance: -
j_gene: TRBJ1-1
d_gene: -
CDR3aa: ASSGGPSEAF

v_gene: TRBV6-6
abundance: -
j_gene: TRBJ2-3
d_gene: TRBD2
CDR3aa: ASSIPLAESTTQY

v_gene: TRBV5-4
abundance: -
j_gene: TRBJ2-1
d_gene: TRBD1
CDR3aa: ASSFWPGSTGEGYNEQF

v_gene: TRBV2
abundance: -
j_gene: TRBJ2-3
d_gene: TRBD2
CDR3aa: ASRAGVVDTQY

v_gene: TRBV6-6
abundance: -
j_gene: TRBJ2-7
d_gene: -
CDR3aa: ASSQLGGGRNEQY

v_gene: TRBV10-3
abundance: -
j_gene: TRBJ2-5
d_gene: -
CDR3aa: AISEGTQYQETQY

v_gene: TRBV6-5
abundance: -
j_gene: TRBJ2-2
d_gene: TRBD1
CDR3aa: ASSYALGTGRTGELF

v_gene: TRBV5-6
abundance: -
j_gene: TRBJ1-1
d_gene: -
CDR3aa: ASSVGQIMNTEAF

v_gene: TRBV7-9
abundance: -
j_gene: TRBJ1-5
d_gene: -
CDR3aa: ASSLSSRGIGQPQH

v_gene: TRBV7-1
abundance: -
j_gene: TRBJ2-2
d_gene: -
CDR3aa: ASSPPGSGNTGELF

v_gene: TRBV24-1
abundance: -
j_gene: TRBJ1-1
d_gene: -
CDR3aa: ATSPTGGTEAF

v_gene: TRBV12-3/TRBV12-4
abundance: -
j_gene: TRBJ1-3
d_gene: -
CDR3aa: ASSFYATSGNTIY

v_gene: TRBV5-4
abundance: -
j_gene: TRBJ2-3
d_gene: -
CDR3aa: ASSPWGDTQY